This TCR beta chain emerged from a study of identical twins. Germline CDR1 is SEHNR and CDR2 is FQNEAQ (reference sequence). Trimming removed 4 bases from V and 10 bases from J, with 23 bases in between. This CDR3 has 16 amino acids. Unique molecular identifiers were present on the cDNA, which also gained a universal primer site by template switching. TCRdb reanalysed the 5' RACE reads using MiXCR and keeps one entry per CDR3 protein. Among roughly 720,000 distinct CDR3 sequences listed, about 20% were seen once. These data also featured in a second study, about T cells expressing NK-cell markers. That work adds: With respect to HCMV, most of the eight sequenced donors were seropositive, and one was seronegative.

Specimen: PBMCs. The chain has TRBV7-9 and TRBJ2-1; possibly TRBD1 or TRBD2 for D (5 bases each). This sequence was found in a woman between 18 and 29 years old in good health. CDR3 sequence: CASSSTGTSKVKEQFF. The CDR3, as DNA: TGTGCCAGCAGCTCCACCGGGACCTCAAAGGTAAAGGAGCAGTTCTTC.